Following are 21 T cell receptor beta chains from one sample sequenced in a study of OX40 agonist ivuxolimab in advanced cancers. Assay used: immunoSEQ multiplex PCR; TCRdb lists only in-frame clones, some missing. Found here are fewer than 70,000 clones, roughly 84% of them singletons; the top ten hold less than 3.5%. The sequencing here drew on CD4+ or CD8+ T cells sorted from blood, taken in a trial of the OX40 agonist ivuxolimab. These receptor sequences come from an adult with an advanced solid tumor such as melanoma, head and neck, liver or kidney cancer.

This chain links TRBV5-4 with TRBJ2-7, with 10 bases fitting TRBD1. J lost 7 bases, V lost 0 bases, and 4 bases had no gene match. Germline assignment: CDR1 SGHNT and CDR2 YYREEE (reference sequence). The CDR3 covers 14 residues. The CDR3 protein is CASSLGGTGEEQYF. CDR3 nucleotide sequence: TGTGCCAGCAGCTTGGGGGGGACAGGGGAAGAGCAGTACTTC.

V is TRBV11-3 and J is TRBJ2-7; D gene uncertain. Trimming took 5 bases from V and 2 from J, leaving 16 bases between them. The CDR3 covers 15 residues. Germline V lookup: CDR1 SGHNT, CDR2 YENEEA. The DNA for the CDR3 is TGTGCCAGCAGCCCTGACTTCAAAGGCACCTACGAGCAGTACTTC. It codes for CASSPDFKGTYEQYF.

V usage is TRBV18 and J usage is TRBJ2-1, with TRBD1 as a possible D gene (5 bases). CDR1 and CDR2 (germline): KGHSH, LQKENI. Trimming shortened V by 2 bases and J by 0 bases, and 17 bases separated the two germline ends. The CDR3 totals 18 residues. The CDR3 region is CASSPGAVGWRSYNEQFF. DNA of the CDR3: TGTGCCAGCTCACCAGGGGCGGTTGGTTGGCGCTCCTACAATGAGCAGTTCTTC.

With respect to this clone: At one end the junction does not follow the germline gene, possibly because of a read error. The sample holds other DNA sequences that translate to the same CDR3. The DNA for the CDR3 is TGTGCCAGCAGCGCGATGGGAAGCAGCTCCTACAATGAGCAATTCTTC. Translating it yields CASSAMGSSSYNEQFF. This sequence joins TRBV11-1 and TRBJ2-1; D unresolved. Germline CDR1 and CDR2: SGHAT and FQDESV (reference sequence). The CDR3 length is 16 residues. The variable domain in full, completed from reference TRBV11-1 and TRBJ2-1, reads EAEVAQSPRYKITEKSQAVAFWCDPISGHATLYWYRQILGQGPELLVQFQDESVVDDSQLPKDRFSAERLKGVDSTLKIQPAELGDSAMYLCASSAMGSSSYNEQFFGPGTRLTVL.

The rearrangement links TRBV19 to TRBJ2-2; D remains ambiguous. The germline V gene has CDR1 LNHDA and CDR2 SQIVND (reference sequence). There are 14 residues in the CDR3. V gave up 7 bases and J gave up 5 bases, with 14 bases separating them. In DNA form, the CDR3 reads TGTGCCAGTACTCAAAACATCGCTACCGGGGAGCTGTTTTTT. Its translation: CASTQNIATGELFF.

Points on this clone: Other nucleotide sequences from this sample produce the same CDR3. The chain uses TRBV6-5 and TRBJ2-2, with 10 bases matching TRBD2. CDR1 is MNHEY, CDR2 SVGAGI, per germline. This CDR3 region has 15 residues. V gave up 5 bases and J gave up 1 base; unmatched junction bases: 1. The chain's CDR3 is CASSRTSGNTGELFF. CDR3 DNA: TGTGCCAGCAGTCGGACTAGCGGGAACACCGGGGAGCTGTTTTTT.

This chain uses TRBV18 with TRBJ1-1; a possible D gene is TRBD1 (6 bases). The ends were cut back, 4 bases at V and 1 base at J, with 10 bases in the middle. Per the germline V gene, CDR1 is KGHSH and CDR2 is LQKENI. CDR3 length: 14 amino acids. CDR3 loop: CASSRQQGNTEAFF. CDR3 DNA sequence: TGTGCCAGCTCACGACAACAGGGGAACACTGAAGCTTTCTTT.

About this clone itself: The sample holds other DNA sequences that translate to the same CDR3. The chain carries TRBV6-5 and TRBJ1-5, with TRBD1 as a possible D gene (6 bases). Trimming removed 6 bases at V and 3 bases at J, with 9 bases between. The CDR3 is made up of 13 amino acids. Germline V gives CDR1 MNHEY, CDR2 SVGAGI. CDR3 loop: CASSRTDNQPQHF. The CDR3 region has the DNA TGTGCCAGCAGCCGGACAGACAATCAGCCCCAGCATTTT.

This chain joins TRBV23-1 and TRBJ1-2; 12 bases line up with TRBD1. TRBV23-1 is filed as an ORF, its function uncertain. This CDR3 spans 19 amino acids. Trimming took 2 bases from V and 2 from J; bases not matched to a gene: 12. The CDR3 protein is CASSQHPGDRGRNNYGYTF. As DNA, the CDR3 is TGCGCCAGCAGTCAACACCCTGGGGACAGGGGGCGAAACAACTATGGCTACACCTTC.

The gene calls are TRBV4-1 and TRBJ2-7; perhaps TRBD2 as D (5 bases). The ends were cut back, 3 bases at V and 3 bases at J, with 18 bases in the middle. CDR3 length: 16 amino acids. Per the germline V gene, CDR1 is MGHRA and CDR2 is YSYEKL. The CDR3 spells CASSQPLAFGGYEQYF. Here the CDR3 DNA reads TGCGCCAGCAGCCAGCCCCTAGCCTTTGGTGGCTACGAGCAGTACTTC.

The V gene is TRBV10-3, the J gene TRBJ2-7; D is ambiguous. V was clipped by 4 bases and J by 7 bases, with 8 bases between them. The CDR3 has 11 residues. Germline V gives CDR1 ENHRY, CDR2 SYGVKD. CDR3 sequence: CAISASGEQYF. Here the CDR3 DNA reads TGTGCCATCAGTGCTTCGGGTGAGCAGTACTTC.

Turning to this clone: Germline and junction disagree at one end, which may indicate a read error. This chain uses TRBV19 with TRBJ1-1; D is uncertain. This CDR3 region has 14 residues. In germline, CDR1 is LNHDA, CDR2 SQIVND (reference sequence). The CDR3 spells CASSIARGNSEAFF. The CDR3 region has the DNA TGTGCCAGTAGTATAGCCAGAGGTAACAGTGAAGCTTTCTTT.

CDR3 bases: TGTGCCAGCAGCGCCTGGACAGGGGGTTACGAGCAGTACTTC. Translation gives CASSAWTGGYEQYF. The V and J genes are TRBV5-8 and TRBJ2-7, with TRBD1 identical over 10 bases. This CDR3 is built from 14 residues. V was clipped by 4 bases and J by 4 bases; unmatched bases: 5. CDR1 and CDR2 (germline): SGHTS, YDEGEE.

DNA of the CDR3: TGTGCCAGCAGTGAAGCGATAGGACAGGGGGCTTCTCGGGGGACCCAGTACTTC. It codes for CASSEAIGQGASRGTQYF. The chain has TRBV2 and TRBJ2-5, with 11 bases fitting TRBD1. Germline CDR1 and CDR2: SNHLY and FYNNEI. The CDR3 has 18 amino acids. Unmatched junction bases numbered 13, after V lost 0 bases and J lost 7 bases.

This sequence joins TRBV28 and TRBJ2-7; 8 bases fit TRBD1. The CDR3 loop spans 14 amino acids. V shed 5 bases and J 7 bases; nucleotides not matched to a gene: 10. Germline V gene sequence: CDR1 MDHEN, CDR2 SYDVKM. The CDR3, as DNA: TGTGCCAGCAGTCCAGGACAGGGATTATGGGAGCAGTACTTC. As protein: CASSPGQGLWEQYF.

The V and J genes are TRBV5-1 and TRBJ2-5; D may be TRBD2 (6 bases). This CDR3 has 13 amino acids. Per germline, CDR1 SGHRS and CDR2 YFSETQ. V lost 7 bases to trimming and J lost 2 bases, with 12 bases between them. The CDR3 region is CASSDRGQETQYF. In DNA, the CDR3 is TGCGCCAGCTCCGATCGGGGGCAAGAGACCCAGTACTTC.

The CDR3 sequence is CASGWTADTQYF. The CDR3 DNA follows: TGTGCCAGCGGTTGGACGGCAGATACGCAGTATTTT. The genes are TRBV28 and TRBJ2-3; unclear D gene. CDR3 length equals 12 residues. V dropped 8 bases and J dropped 4 bases, with 10 bases sitting between them. CDR1 MDHEN and CDR2 SYDVKM come from the germline V gene.

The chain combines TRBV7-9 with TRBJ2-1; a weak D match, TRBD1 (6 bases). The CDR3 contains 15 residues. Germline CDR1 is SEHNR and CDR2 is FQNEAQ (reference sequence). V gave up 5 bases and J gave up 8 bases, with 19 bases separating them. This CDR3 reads CASSPQGSQVDEQFF. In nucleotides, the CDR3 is TGTGCCAGCAGCCCTCAGGGGAGTCAGGTCGATGAGCAGTTCTTC. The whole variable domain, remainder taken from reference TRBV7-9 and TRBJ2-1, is DTGVSQNPRHKITKRGQNVTFRCDPISEHNRLYWYRQTLGQGPEFLTYFQNEAQLEKSRLLSDRFSAERPKGSFSTLEIQRTEQGDSAMYLCASSPQGSQVDEQFFGPGTRLTVL.

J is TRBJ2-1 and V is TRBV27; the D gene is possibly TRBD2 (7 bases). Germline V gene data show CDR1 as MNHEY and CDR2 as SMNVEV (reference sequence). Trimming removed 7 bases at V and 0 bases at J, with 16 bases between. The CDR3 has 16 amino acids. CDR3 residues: CASNDGGRYSYNEQFF. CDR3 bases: TGTGCCAGCAATGACGGGGGGCGATACTCCTACAATGAGCAGTTCTTC.

The CDR3 DNA reads TGTGCCAGCAGCCAAGATGGAGGCCTAGCGGTTCTGTACTTC. This translates into CASSQDGGLAVLYF. The chain combines TRBV4-2 with TRBJ2-7; 7 nucleotides agree with TRBD2. The CDR3 runs 14 residues. V lost 0 bases and J lost 12; bases outside the gene matches: 11. Germline V gene lookup returns CDR1 LGHNA and CDR2 YNFKEQ.

CDR3 in DNA: TGCGCCAGCAGCCCCGGACAGGGGATTGAGCCCCAGCATTTT. Its protein is CASSPGQGIEPQHF. V and J are TRBV5-1 and TRBJ1-5, with 9 bases fitting TRBD1. The CDR3 extends over 14 amino acids. Germline-derived CDR1 and CDR2 are SGHRS and YFSETQ. V shed 4 bases, J shed 8 bases, and the junction held 7 bases outside the gene matches.